The 19 T cell receptor beta chains below all came from one sample that was sequenced in a study of blood T cell repertoires in COVID-19. Data came from immunoSEQ multiplex PCR; TCRdb stores just in-frame clones and leaves some out. The table shows fewer than 350,000 clones, with just over 85% occurring only once. Sequencing input: PBMCs or T cells enriched from blood (not recorded which). The source of these receptors is a woman between 40 and 55 years old with acute COVID-19.

This chain links TRBV4-3 with TRBJ1-2, with 10 bases that match TRBD1. V lost 0 bases to trimming and J lost 3 bases; unmatched junction nucleotides: 4. Germline lookup yields CDR1 LGHNA and CDR2 YSLEER. The CDR3 runs 16 residues. The CDR3 here is CASSQDDRGRDYGYTF. The CDR3 DNA reads as TGCGCCAGCAGCCAAGATGACAGGGGGCGCGACTATGGCTACACCTTC.

This sequence joins TRBV25-1 and TRBJ1-1, with a tentative D call TRBD1 (5 bases). CDR1 and CDR2 from the germline V gene are MGHDK and SYGVNS. V was trimmed by 7 bases and J by 10 bases, leaving 19 bases between them. CDR3 length equals 13 residues. The CDR3 sequence is CASTAGGGSAAFF. The CDR3, as DNA: TGTGCCAGCACCGCTGGGGGGGGATCTGCAGCTTTCTTT.

V is TRBV7-2 and J is TRBJ1-1; D uncertain. Per germline, CDR1 SGHTA and CDR2 FQGNSA. V was pared by 8 bases and J by 0 bases, with 10 bases between. The CDR3 contains 13 residues. Written as DNA, the CDR3 is TGTGCCAGCCAGCTAGGTCTGAACACTGAAGCTTTCTTT. Protein: CASQLGLNTEAFF.

This clone was picked up a small number of times. This sequence joins TRBV18 and TRBJ2-3, with 7 bases aligning to TRBD1. Germline V gene sequence: CDR1 KGHSH, CDR2 LQKENI. V dropped 1 base and J dropped 5; count of bases not matched to a gene: 6. This CDR3 contains 15 residues. CDR3 residues: CASSPQGASGDTQYF. CDR3 sequence (DNA): TGTGCCAGCTCACCACAGGGGGCGAGCGGAGATACGCAGTATTTT. Based on the CDR3 plus reference TRBV18 and TRBJ2-3, the full variable domain is NAGVMQNPRHLVRRRGQEARLRCSPMKGHSHVYWYRQLPEEGLKFMVYLQKENIIDESGMPKERFSAEFPKEGPSILRIQQVVRGDSAAYFCASSPQGASGDTQYFGPGTRLTVL.

V usage is TRBV4-1 and J usage is TRBJ2-7; 15 nucleotides align to TRBD2. J gave up 4 bases and V 0 bases, and 13 bases lay outside the gene matches. Germline values: CDR1 MGHRA, CDR2 YSYEKL. This CDR3 is built from 20 residues. In DNA form, the CDR3 reads TGCGCCAGCAGCCAAGATTCCGGACTAGCGGGAGGGCCCGCTGGGTACGAGCAGTACTTC. As protein: CASSQDSGLAGGPAGYEQYF.

This clone was counted once. This rearrangement joins TRBV3-1 (or the pseudogene TRBV3-2) to TRBJ2-6; no firm D call. The germline V gene encodes CDR1 LGHDT and CDR2 YNNKEL (reference sequence). V was trimmed by 4 bases and J by 0 bases, leaving 4 bases between them. The CDR3 is 14 amino acids. Here the CDR3 reads CASSPSSGANVLTF. In DNA form, the CDR3 reads TGTGCCAGCAGCCCCAGCTCTGGGGCCAACGTCCTGACTTTC.

This clone was found a few times. The rearrangement uses TRBV19 and TRBJ1-4; D may be TRBD1 (6 bases). CDR1 and CDR2 from the germline V gene are LNHDA and SQIVND (reference sequence). The CDR3 consists of 14 residues. V gave up 4 bases and J gave up 8 bases, with 14 bases separating them. The CDR3 DNA reads as TGTGCCAGTAGTACGTCAGGGGTGAGAGAAAAACTGTTTTTT. Its translation is CASSTSGVREKLFF.

The V gene is TRBV6-5, the J gene TRBJ1-1; D unclear. The V gene's germline CDR1 is MNHEY and CDR2 SVGAGI. The CDR3 extends over 13 amino acids. V lost 2 bases and J lost 2, with 6 bases in between. The CDR3 loop reads CASSYGHNTEAFF. For the CDR3, the DNA is TGTGCCAGCAGTTACGGCCATAACACTGAAGCTTTCTTT.

The chain carries TRBV19 and TRBJ1-5; D unresolved. The CDR3 consists of 16 residues. V lost 8 bases, J lost 0 bases, and 17 bases lay in between. Germline V gene data show CDR1 as LNHDA and CDR2 as SQIVND (reference sequence). CDR3 amino acids: CASSTGYFNSNQPQHF. CDR3 DNA: TGTGCCAGTTCGACGGGGTACTTTAATAGCAATCAGCCCCAGCATTTT.

The chain recombines TRBV6-5 with TRBJ1-2, with 7 bases matching TRBD1. Germline CDR1 and CDR2: MNHEY and SVGAGI. The CDR3 sequence is 13 residues long. J gave up 6 bases and V 3 bases, and 4 bases lay outside the gene matches. The CDR3 nucleotides read TGTGCCAGCAGTTATGGGACAGTGGATGGCTACACCTTC. As protein: CASSYGTVDGYTF.

This chain links TRBV20-1 with TRBJ2-4; the D gene is possibly TRBD1 (5 bases). In germline, CDR1 is DFQATT, CDR2 SNEGSKA (reference sequence). The CDR3 length is 15 residues. Trimming left V 3 bases short and J 9 bases short, with 21 bases between. CDR3 bases: TGCAGTGCTAGTCCGGCGTCATCAGGGTTAGGCATTCAGTACTTC. This translates into CSASPASSGLGIQYF.

The gene calls are TRBV5-6 and TRBJ1-2, with D tentatively TRBD1 (6 bases). Trimming removed 4 bases from V and 7 bases from J, with 11 bases in between. Germline-derived CDR1 and CDR2 are SGHDT and YYEEEE. The CDR3 has 12 residues. The CDR3 spells CASSQGKIGYTF. Written as DNA, the CDR3 is TGTGCCAGCAGCCAGGGGAAAATTGGCTACACCTTC.

The gene calls are TRBV25-1 and TRBJ1-1; D is possibly TRBD1 (6 bases). Per germline, CDR1 MGHDK and CDR2 SYGVNS. Between the trimmed V and J ends, which lost 2 bases and 3 bases, there was a span of 19 bases. This CDR3 has 17 residues. The CDR3 DNA sequence: TGTGCCAGCAGTGAAGAGGGGAGGGGGGCAATGGACACTGAAGCTTTCTTT. This gives the protein CASSEEGRGAMDTEAFF.

This rearrangement joins TRBV19 to TRBJ2-2; TRBD1 matches at 7 bases. The CDR3 totals 15 residues. Germline values: CDR1 LNHDA, CDR2 SQIVND (reference sequence). The junction had 4 bases not matched to a gene; V was cut back by 1 base and J by 5 bases. CDR3 bases: TGTGCCAGTAGTATAGTAGAACAGGGGACCGGGGAGCTGTTTTTT. Residues: CASSIVEQGTGELFF.

The chain carries TRBV5-8 and TRBJ2-5; no definite D call. Trimming left V 2 bases short and J 2 bases short, with 13 bases between. The CDR3 sequence is 15 residues long. CDR1 and CDR2 (germline): SGHTS, YDEGEE. For the CDR3, the DNA is TGTGCCAGCAGCTTCTATGGAGTCTCACAAGAGACCCAGTACTTC. Protein sequence: CASSFYGVSQETQYF.

This chain joins TRBV29-1 and TRBJ2-1; D gene ambiguous. Trimming removed 5 bases from V and 1 base from J, with 9 bases in between. The CDR3 runs to 13 residues. Looked up from germline, CDR1 is SQVTM and CDR2 is ANQGSEA. CDR3 amino acids: CSVLLISYNEQFF. DNA of the CDR3: TGCAGCGTTCTCCTAATTTCCTACAATGAGCAGTTCTTC.

Many counts were recorded for this clone. The chain recombines TRBV13 with TRBJ1-3, with D perhaps TRBD1 (5 bases). The length of the CDR3 is 14 residues. Trimming cost V 2 bases and J 3 bases, with 8 bases left between them. Germline CDR1 is PRHDT and CDR2 is FYEKMQ (reference sequence). The CDR3 nucleotides read TGTGCCAGCAGCTTAAGGGGCTTTGGAAACACCATATATTTT. Amino acids: CASSLRGFGNTIYF. The full variable domain, rest sourced from reference TRBV13 and TRBJ1-3, is AAGVIQSPRHLIKEKRETATLKCYPIPRHDTVYWYQQGPGQDPQFLISFYEKMQSDKGSIPDRFSAQQFSDYHSELNMSSLELGDSALYFCASSLRGFGNTIYFGEGSWLTVV.

J is TRBJ1-3 and V is TRBV5-1, with D possibly being TRBD1 (5 bases). Trimming left V 3 bases short and J 0 bases short, with 10 bases between. Germline V gene data show CDR1 as SGHRS and CDR2 as YFSETQ. The CDR3 sequence is 15 residues long. The CDR3 DNA sequence: TGCGCCAGCAGCTCCGCCGGGGGCTCTGGAAACACCATATATTTT. Encoded protein: CASSSAGGSGNTIYF.

This sequence joins TRBV28 and TRBJ2-1; D unclear. The CDR3 covers 12 residues. Germline V gene data show CDR1 as MDHEN and CDR2 as SYDVKM. Trimming removed 4 bases at V and 6 bases at J, with 7 bases between. The CDR3 DNA sequence: TGTGCCAGCAGTTCAGGCCGCAATGAGCAGTTCTTC. Translation gives CASSSGRNEQFF.